The present T cell receptor beta chain was sequenced within a study of OX40 agonist ivuxolimab in advanced cancers. This clone was seen only once. The data were produced by immunoSEQ multiplex PCR, yet TCRdb's version contains in-frame clones alone and is incomplete. The sample yields approximately 72,000 clones, around 84% seen once. Germline CDR1 and CDR2: SGHTA and FQGNSA. Trimming stripped 4 bases from V and 4 bases from J, with 23 bases between. CDR3 length: 18 amino acids. This TCR was sampled from an adult with an advanced solid tumor such as melanoma, head and neck, liver or kidney cancer. This specimen was CD4+ or CD8+ T cells sorted from blood, taken in a trial of the OX40 agonist ivuxolimab. The J gene is TRBJ1-5, the V gene TRBV7-2; no reliable D call. CDR3 sequence: CASSSRGVNRLINQPQHF. CDR3 bases: TGTGCCAGCAGCTCCCGGGGAGTTAACAGACTCATTAATCAGCCCCAGCATTTT.